The clone carrying this T cell receptor beta chain was seen at least ten times. Its cognate antigen is unknown. Time point in this sample: sample taken at primary tumor resection. No cells were sorted before sequencing. The whole RNA sequenced was extracted from tumor, nontumor lung or frozen PBMC. Every TCR cDNA molecule carried a tag that served as a unique molecular identifier. TCRdb independently ran MiXCR on the 5' RACE reads; one entry per CDR3 protein. Of thousands of distinct CDR3 sequences in the sample, roughly 9.6% were seen once. The sample is drawn from a study of spatial heterogeneity in lung cancer. V dropped 6 bases and J dropped 3 bases, with 12 bases sitting between them. CDR1 and CDR2 from the germline V gene are SGHTA and FQGNSA. The CDR3 contains 14 residues. The study's findings and limits: It was found that expanded intratumoral alpha and beta TCR counts tracked tumor mutation counts.

This receptor was obtained from a male donor with early-stage non-small cell lung cancer. The V call is TRBV7-2, the J call TRBJ2-1; maybe TRBD2 (5 bases). Material: lung tumor tissue, obtained at surgery. Here the CDR3 DNA reads TGTGCCAGCAGATACGGACTCGGCTACAATGAGCAGTTCTTC. Encoded protein: CASRYGLGYNEQFF.